The present entry profiles one TCR beta chain with its context. Its antigen is undetermined. Trimming removed 5 bases from V and 8 bases from J, with 18 bases in between. Germline CDR1 reads ENHRY; CDR2 reads SYGVKD. This CDR3 is built from 14 residues. The sample is drawn from a study of vaccination effects on CD4 cells after COVID-19. Background on the study: Before sequencing took place, the ViraFEST assay used viral peptide pools to expand antigen-specific CD4+ T cells.

Using immunoSEQ multiplex PCR, the repertoire was profiled, and TCRdb retains in-frame clones only, with some absent. The table shows 31,000 or so clones, with 70% to 80% occurring only once. Having been cultured for around ten days, the cells underwent CD4+ T cell isolation. General study results and limits: Common cold coronavirus cross-reactivity was shown by only 1 of 255 vaccine-induced clones in healthy vaccinees.

The chain employs TRBV10-3 and TRBJ1-2, with no clear D. This material consisted of CD4+ T cells from PBMCs cultured without peptide, taken before COVID-19 vaccination. The clonotype was recovered from a human donor who received a COVID-19 vaccine. CDR3 region: CAISSDSGSWGYTF. The CDR3 DNA reads as TGTGCCATCAGTTCGGATTCGGGGTCTTGGGGCTACACCTTC.